The 7 T cell receptor beta chains listed next were all sequenced from one sample in a study of a mutant IDH1 vaccine in newly diagnosed glioma. Stated time point: week 11, during vaccination. Each dose delivered 300 ug of mutant IDH1 20-mer peptide subcutaneously with imiquimod. Sequenced by immunoSEQ multiplex PCR; TCRdb stores in-frame clones only, minus some. The sample lists 38,000 or so clones; 75% to 85% were seen once. These TCRs' antigens remain unknown. The sequencing used peripheral blood mononuclear cells (PBMCs), collected from a glioma patient whose treatment included an IDH1 peptide vaccine. These receptors were taken from a woman aged 30 to 39 with glioma. Some clones in this sample may be carry-over from other donors' samples.

The chain joins TRBV29-1 to TRBJ2-1; 14 bases agree with TRBD2. Losses at the gene ends were 6 bases for V and 12 bases for J; bases not matched to a gene: 13. The CDR3 is 15 residues long. Looked up from germline, CDR1 is SQVTM and CDR2 is ANQGSEA. As DNA, the CDR3 is TGCAGCGTAGACTCCGGGACTAGCGGGAGTTCGGGGCAGTTCTTC. Its translation: CSVDSGTSGSSGQFF.

The chain uses TRBV6-6 and TRBJ1-2, with 7 bases lining up with TRBD1. V lost 10 bases to trimming and J lost 6 bases; unmatched junction nucleotides: 11. Per germline, CDR1 MNHNY and CDR2 SVGAGI (reference sequence). CDR3 size: 13 residues. The CDR3 DNA reads as TGTGCCACCCGCCCTGAGGGGGCAGATGGCTACACCTTC. Amino acid sequence: CATRPEGADGYTF.

This clone has just one count. The chain combines TRBV9 with TRBJ2-3; possibly TRBD1 or TRBD2 for D (5 bases each). Germline loops: CDR1 SGDLS, CDR2 YYNGEE. There are 15 residues in the CDR3. Deletions cut 0 bases from V and 2 bases from J, with 10 bases between. CDR3 sequence (DNA): TGTGCCAGCAGCGTAGGGGACGGGGACACAGATACGCAGTATTTT. Its protein is CASSVGDGDTDTQYF.

The chain links TRBV6-5 to TRBJ1-2, with D possibly being TRBD1 (5 bases). From germline, CDR1 is MNHEY and CDR2 SVGAGI. This CDR3 spans 15 amino acids. Trimming removed 6 bases at V and 3 bases at J, with 17 bases between. The CDR3 DNA is TGTGCCAGCAGGCCACGGGGGGGGACTCACTATGGCTACACCTTC. Protein sequence: CASRPRGGTHYGYTF.

The rearrangement joins TRBV27 to TRBJ2-1; perhaps TRBD2 as D (5 bases). V gave up 2 bases and J gave up 9 bases, with 17 bases separating them. The CDR3 runs 15 residues. Germline values: CDR1 MNHEY, CDR2 SMNVEV (reference sequence). The CDR3 is CASSLEGRFDSEQFF. CDR3 nucleotides: TGTGCCAGCAGTTTAGAGGGTAGGTTCGATAGTGAGCAGTTCTTC.

V gene TRBV2 combines with J gene TRBJ2-7; D remains unclear. This CDR3 has 13 residues. The V end lost 5 bases, the J end lost 2 bases, and 10 bases lay between the germline ends. Germline V lookup: CDR1 SNHLY, CDR2 FYNNEI. The CDR3 loop is CASSRDTTYEQYF. CDR3 nucleotide sequence: TGTGCCAGCAGTCGAGACACCACCTACGAGCAGTACTTC. Using reference TRBV2 and TRBJ2-7 for the parts outside the CDR3, the full variable domain is EPEVTQTPSHQVTQMGQEVILRCVPISNHLYFYWYRQILGQKVEFLVSFYNNEISEKSEIFDDQFSVERPDGSNFTLKIRSTKLEDSAMYFCASSRDTTYEQYFGPGTRLTVT.

The gene calls are TRBV27 and TRBJ2-5; 10 bases are a match to TRBD2. There are 15 residues in the CDR3. Per germline, CDR1 MNHEY and CDR2 SMNVEV (reference sequence). The V gene end was trimmed by 5 bases and the J gene end by 5 bases; junction bases not matched to a gene: 8. The CDR3: CASSLSGRAGETQYF. In DNA form, the CDR3 reads TGTGCCAGCAGTCTAAGCGGGAGGGCCGGGGAGACCCAGTACTTC.